This T cell receptor (beta chain) was documented in a study of cytomegalovirus exposure and HLA in healthy donors (dated by TCRdb to 2016 to 2017). Study-level background: According to an earlier analysis of a few hundred of the donors, about 179 million T cells yielded some 110 million unique TCR beta sequences and roughly 280 Gb of sequence data. The aim of the study was to test whether cataloging public T cell receptors could identify signatures of past pathogen exposure. The study profiled the T cell repertoires of about 720 subjects by immunosequencing and related them to cytomegalovirus serostatus. The genetic ancestry cluster associated with self-reported Caucasian donors included around 76% of the 350 to 500 genotyped donors. A handful of DR-DQ haplotypes were treated as single units for association and clustering because of strong linkage in the cohort. Rather than using new phenotypic data, the later analysis identified candidate immune exposures from TCR beta sequences and from how often those sequences occurred across donors. All discovery cohort repertoires had been generated on a single sequencing platform. Along with the roughly 710-subject first cohort, a separate validation cohort of over a hundred different subjects was used. Among under 450 genotyped donors of the cohort, an average of approximately 230,000 unique TCR beta nucleotide sequences were sequenced per donor, roughly 20% of them non-productive. An earlier analysis of several hundred of the donors applied high-throughput TCR beta sequencing to assess whether each TCR beta V gene segment acted as functional or pseudogenic. In a later genetic analysis, genome-wide SNP genotypes for about 60% of the 666 donors were used, and that subset was treated as a discovery cohort. The number of typed donors differed by locus: about 620-640 for A, B, C, DRB1 and DQB1; approximately 540 for DQA1; approximately 600 for DPA1; and about 450 for DPB1. Around 320 gigabases of sequencing data and 70 million to 100 million unique TCR sequences were included in an early release covering roughly 600 HLA-typed donors. Donor age, sex, ethnicity and CMV serostatus were compiled together with the repertoire data. High-throughput TCR immunosequencing, statistical association of individual TCRs with disease status, and machine learning were combined to predict cytomegalovirus infection status. A later analysis re-analyzed previously published TCR beta repertoires from approximately 700 donors and added high-resolution HLA genotyping to study TCR occurrence patterns. HLA typing covered class I and class II loci at four-digit resolution. On the study overall, not on this receptor specifically: Three of the identified cytomegalovirus-associated TCR beta chains were confirmed in vitro to be specific for cytomegalovirus antigens. The sequencing pipeline was judged likely to have produced a cluster of highly shared sequence variants as a technical artifact. Specific HLA alleles were associated with 15,000 to 20,000 TCR beta sequences at a false discovery rate of 0.05 in a later analysis. In an earlier analysis of roughly 560 of the donors, most TCR beta V segments were observed in productive rearrangements about 90% or about 30% of the time, broadly matching IMGT annotations. An association between a missense DCLRE1C variant and V-gene and J-gene trimming of TCR beta chains was found in a later genetic analysis and replicated in an independent cohort. The study gave a list of under 200 TCR beta chains associated with cytomegalovirus. Most CMV-associated TCR beta chains appeared to be HLA-restricted in a later analysis, and the HLA associations seemed to be driven largely by CMV exposure. In a later analysis, HLA-associated TCR beta chains showed more clonal expansion and lower generation probabilities than non-associated chains that were equally common. A further reported finding was that TCR beta sequences accurately predicted the HLA-A and HLA-B alleles for most subjects in the first cohort. The earlier analysis of about 600 of the donors excluded approximately 17 rarely observed V segments, including chromosome 9 orphons, because counts were too low. The classifier was reported to diagnose cytomegalovirus status with high specificity and sensitivity in both the original and validation cohorts. Presence/absence analyses assumed roughly uniform sequencing depth across donors, an assumption that may not hold. A later analysis found that TCR association rates varied across HLA loci, with DRB1 alleles showing the most associated TCRs and HLA-C alleles the fewest. Correlated functional status among segregating V segments might reflect linkage disequilibrium, but an unknown experimental factor could not be ruled out. A later analysis reported that several top co-occurrence clusters appeared linked to parvovirus B19, influenza, CMV and Epstein-Barr virus. Compared with the roughly 600-donor mean, donors in an Asian-associated ancestry cluster had fewer N-insertions in productive TCRs, according to a later genetic analysis. Most TCR sequences were seen in very few donors, while some public TCRs were found in many individuals. Because the 87-base-pair reads could not distinguish some IMGT-functional V segments, including TRBV6-2 and TRBV6-3, those segments were excluded. The cohort was sequenced for TCR beta chains only, and without alpha or paired-chain data the features that could be detected were limited. The only immune exposure information available for the cohort was CMV serostatus. When HLA alleles, especially DR and DQ, strongly co-occurred, attributing TCR associations to individual alleles was difficult. According to the authors, the approach could potentially be generalized to other disease states and immunological phenotypes. HLA typing was unavailable for some donors at each locus, so association tests used only the typed subset.

CDR1 and CDR2 (SGHTA, FQGTGA) derive from the germline V gene. CDR3 length: 16 amino acids, cysteine to phenylalanine. Only the CDR3 DNA is retained, 48 bases long and in frame from the first base. Trimmed from V: 1 base; trimmed from J: 6 bases; junction bases lacking a gene match: 7. A word on this clone: The clone's antigen remains unknown. The sample holds no much larger clone one base away, and base qualities are not on file.

The library was obtained by the immunoSEQ multiplex PCR assay. For the multiplex PCR, a mixture combining 60 forward primers for TCR Vbeta segments and 13 reverse primers for TCR Jbeta segments was used. Amplification of the CDR3 region of rearranged TCR beta genes was performed with a multiplex PCR assay on genomic DNA. The Illumina HiSeq System was used to sequence the amplified TCR beta libraries as 87-base-pair reads. The published analysis was carried out like this. A later analysis tallied 70 million to 100 million unique TCR beta chains across the 666 repertoires, and about 10 million of those chains were shared by two or more donors. Raw reads were error-corrected and collapsed into unique sequences with a nearest-neighbor algorithm that merged closely related sequences to remove PCR and sequencing errors. Alignment of CDR3 sequences to IMGT reference sequences was used to assign V, D and J gene segments. For a sequence to be retained, at least a six-nucleotide match to both a V gene segment and a J gene segment was required. A rearrangement counted as productive if the CDR3 had no stop codons and remained in frame with V and J, and every other rearrangement counted as non-productive. Following IMGT convention, CDR3 was defined as the stretch from the second conserved V-encoded cysteine up to the conserved J-encoded phenylalanine. The earlier analysis of some 550 of the donors excluded any sequence lacking an unambiguous match to a single V gene segment. In an earlier analysis of approximately 590 of the donors, a V segment was called functional when productive rearrangements were above 56.7%, and segregating when the standard deviation between donors exceeded 5%. To diagnose cytomegalovirus status from the catalog of TCR beta chain sequences, a statistical classification framework was built. In a later analysis, V and J genes were assigned by comparing TCR nucleotide sequences against IMGT/GENE-DB human TR gene sequences. A later analysis assigned CDR3 sequences and most-parsimonious VDJ recombination scenarios with the TCRdist pipeline. In a later analysis, every TCR beta chain was defined by the combination of its CDR3 amino acid sequence and its V-gene family, and reads without a unique V-gene family were dropped. A later analysis removed 500 to 600 highly shared, low-generation-probability nucleotide sequences to deal with suspected cross-contamination and a sequencing artifact. In a later analysis, a clonal expansion index for each public chain was calculated from normalized within-repertoire ranks of inferred template counts. A later analysis computed generation probabilities with a VDJ recombination model fitted to out-of-frame rearrangements, and checked the results against IGoR. A later analysis scored TCR-TCR, TCR-HLA and TCR-CMV co-occurrence with hypergeometric tests, applying a repertoire-size bias correction to TCR pairs. A later analysis estimated false discovery rates by permuting HLA or CMV assignments 20 times. A later analysis grouped co-occurring TCRs with DBSCAN, adding TCRdist sequence similarity when clustering within HLA-allele-positive subsets. Co-occurrence clustering excluded repertoires with fewer than 30,000 or more than 120,000 public chains, plus five with anomalous nucleotide sharing. Held by TCRdb, this immuneACCESS table contains in-frame sequences only and omits some clones. Under half of the omission traces to an unresolved V gene where checked; the cause of the rest is unknown. V, J and clone size were drawn from that table, and D and trimming were deduced from the DNA. The sample includes some 130,000 clones, with around 79% observed a single time. The ten biggest clones cover 6% to 7.5% of the sample.

The cohort comprised some 730 healthy bone marrow donors. Cohort members were all nominally healthy when sampled, although unrecorded immune exposures were likely present. The donor was CMV seropositive and belonged to the group of 250 to 300 seropositive cohort members. A peripheral blood sample was collected from each donor, and TCR beta sequencing was performed on peripheral blood mononuclear cells. The Qiagen DNeasy Blood Extraction Kit was used to extract genomic DNA from the blood cell samples. Sequencing was done on a sample of PBMCs. The receptor chain draws on TRBV7-3 and TRBJ2-1; the central 9 bases match TRBD1. This sequence originates from a man aged 40-49 years in good health and CMV-seropositive. For the CDR3, the sequence is CASSLNPGQGINEQFF. The bases are TGTGCCAGCAGCTTAAATCCGGGACAGGGCATCAATGAGCAGTTCTTC.